Below are 9 T cell receptor beta chains sequenced from a single sample in a study of post-analysis software for immune sequencing data. Points from the study as a whole: TRBV5-6, TRBV5-1 and TRBV20-1 belonged to a set of roughly 5 TRBV segments that were more frequent in patients than controls.

Built from TCR beta cDNA, the libraries had unique molecular identifiers in them. TCRdb itself ran the PCR reads through MiXCR, one entry per CDR3 protein. The table lists roughly 600,000 distinct CDR3 sequences, roughly 46% of them singletons. Antigens of these TCRs are unknown. The sample consisted of blood. The receptors derive from a girl aged 10 to 17 with multiple sclerosis.

This clonotype was observed a handful of times. The DNA for the CDR3 is TGTGCCATCAGGGGTCCGATTGGGCATGAGCAGTTCTTC. Translated, it gives CAIRGPIGHEQFF. The V call is TRBV10-3, the J call TRBJ2-1; D call uncertain. This CDR3 spans 13 amino acids. Trimming took 6 bases from V and 8 from J, leaving 14 bases between them. Germline V gene lookup returns CDR1 ENHRY and CDR2 SYGVKD.

The chain is built from TRBV10-3 and TRBJ2-7; 9 bases align to TRBD1. Germline CDR1 ENHRY, CDR2 SYGVKD. This CDR3 contains 15 residues. V lost 4 bases to trimming and J lost 3 bases; unmatched junction nucleotides: 7. CDR3 nucleotide sequence: TGTGCCATCAGTGGGACAGGGGTCGCTCACTACGAGCAGTACTTC. Its protein product is CAISGTGVAHYEQYF.

V usage is TRBV10-3 and J usage is TRBJ1-5; no reliable D call. Germline V gene data show CDR1 as ENHRY and CDR2 as SYGVKD. This CDR3 has 14 amino acids. V was cut by 10 bases and J by 1 base, with 14 bases left in between. CDR3 sequence reads: CATWIPGSNQPQHF. The CDR3 DNA sequence: TGTGCCACCTGGATCCCGGGGAGCAATCAGCCCCAGCATTTT.

This chain links TRBV11-1 with TRBJ2-6; D is possibly TRBD1 or TRBD2 (5 bases each). The germline CDR1 and CDR2 sequences are SGHAT and FQDESV (reference sequence). The CDR3 extends over 17 amino acids. Trimming removed 1 base from V and 2 bases from J, with 12 bases in between. DNA of the CDR3: TGTGCCAGCAGCTTAGGATGGGGGAGAGCTGGGGCCAACGTCCTGACTTTC. Its translation: CASSLGWGRAGANVLTF.

A word on this clonotype: The germline gene is not matched at one end of the junction; a read error may be the cause. The V and J genes are TRBV12-3 or TRBV12-4 and TRBJ2-3; 8 nucleotides agree with TRBD1. The CDR3 extends over 15 amino acids. The CDR3 region is CASSLDRVLPDMQYF. In nucleotides, the CDR3 is TGTGCCAGCAGTTTGGACAGGGTGTTGCCAGATATGCAGTATTTT.

This clonotype was seen only a few times. The rearrangement uses TRBV11-3 and TRBJ2-2; TRBD1 matches 9 bases. Germline loops: CDR1 SGHNT, CDR2 YENEEA. The V gene end was trimmed by 1 base and the J gene end by 4 bases; junction bases not matched to a gene: 4. The CDR3 is 16 residues long. The CDR3 spells CASSLGTGESTGELFF. CDR3 coding DNA: TGTGCCAGCAGCTTAGGGACAGGGGAGAGCACCGGGGAGCTGTTTTTT. Supplemented by reference TRBV11-3 and TRBJ2-2, the full variable domain reads EAGVVQSPRYKIIEKKQPVAFWCNPISGHNTLYWYLQNLGQGPELLIRYENEEAVDDSQLPKDRFSAERLKGVDSTLKIQPAELGDSAVYLCASSLGTGESTGELFFGEGSRLTVL.

This chain uses TRBV9 with TRBJ2-7; D call uncertain. Germline lookup yields CDR1 SGDLS and CDR2 YYNGEE. V was shortened by 0 bases and J by 2 bases, with 9 bases between the two germline ends. This CDR3 comprises 14 residues. This chain's CDR3 is CASSVGGFTYEQYF. CDR3 sequence (DNA): TGTGCCAGCAGCGTAGGTGGCTTCACCTACGAGCAGTACTTC.

This clonotype was counted between two and nine times. The chain joins TRBV20-1 to TRBJ2-3; D is unclear. The CDR3 covers 17 residues. Trimming removed 3 bases at V and 0 bases at J, with 19 bases between. Germline-derived CDR1 and CDR2 are DFQATT and SNEGSKA (reference sequence). As DNA, the CDR3 is TGCAGTGCTAGCCTCTTCTCGAGTTCCCGTAGCACAGATACGCAGTATTTT. Encoded protein: CSASLFSSSRSTDTQYF.

The rearrangement joins TRBV20-1 to TRBJ2-7, with D possibly TRBD1 on 5 matching bases. Per germline, CDR1 DFQATT and CDR2 SNEGSKA (reference sequence). The CDR3 covers 14 residues. V lost 1 base, J lost 1 base, and 11 bases lay in between. This CDR3 is CSARVPGLSYEQYF. In DNA form, the CDR3 reads TGCAGTGCTAGAGTTCCAGGGTTATCCTACGAGCAGTACTTC.